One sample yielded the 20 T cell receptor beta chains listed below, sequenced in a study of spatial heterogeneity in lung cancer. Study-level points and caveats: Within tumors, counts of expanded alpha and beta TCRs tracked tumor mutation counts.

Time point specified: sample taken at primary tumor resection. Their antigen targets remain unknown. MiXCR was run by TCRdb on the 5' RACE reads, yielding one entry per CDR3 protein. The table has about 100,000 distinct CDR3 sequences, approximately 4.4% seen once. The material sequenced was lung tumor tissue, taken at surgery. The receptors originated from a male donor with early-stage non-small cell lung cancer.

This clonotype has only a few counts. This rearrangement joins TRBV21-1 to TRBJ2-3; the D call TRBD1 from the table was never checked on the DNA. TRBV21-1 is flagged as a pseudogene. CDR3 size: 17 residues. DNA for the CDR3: TGTGCCAGCAGCATTCCGCGGACAGCCGGGGGCACAGATACGCAGTATTTT. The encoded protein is CASSIPRTAGGTDTQYF.

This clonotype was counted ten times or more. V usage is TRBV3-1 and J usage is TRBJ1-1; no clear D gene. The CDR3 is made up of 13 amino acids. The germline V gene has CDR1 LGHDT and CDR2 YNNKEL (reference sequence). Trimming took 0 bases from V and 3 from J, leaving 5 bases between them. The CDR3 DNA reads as TGTGCCAGCAGCCAAGATCTGCACACTGAAGCTTTCTTT. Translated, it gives CASSQDLHTEAFF.

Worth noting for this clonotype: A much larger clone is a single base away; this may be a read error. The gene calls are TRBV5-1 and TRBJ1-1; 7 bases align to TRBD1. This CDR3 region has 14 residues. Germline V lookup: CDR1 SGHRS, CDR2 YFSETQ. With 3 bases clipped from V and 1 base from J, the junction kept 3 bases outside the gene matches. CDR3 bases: TGCGCCAGCAGCTCGGGACAGCGGAACACTGAAGCTTTCTTT. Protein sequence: CASSSGQRNTEAFF.

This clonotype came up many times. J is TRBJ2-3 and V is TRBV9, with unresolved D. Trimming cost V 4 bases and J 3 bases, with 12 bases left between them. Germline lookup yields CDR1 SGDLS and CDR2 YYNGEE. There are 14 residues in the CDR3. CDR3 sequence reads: CASSSLTSTDTQYF. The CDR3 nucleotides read TGTGCCAGCAGCTCCTTGACCTCTACAGATACGCAGTATTTT.

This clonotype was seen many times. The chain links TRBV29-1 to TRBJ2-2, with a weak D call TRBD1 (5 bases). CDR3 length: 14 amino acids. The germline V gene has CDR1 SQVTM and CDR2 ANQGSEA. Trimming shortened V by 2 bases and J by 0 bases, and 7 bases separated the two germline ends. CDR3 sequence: CSVERGANTGELFF. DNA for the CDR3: TGCAGCGTTGAAAGGGGTGCGAACACCGGGGAGCTGTTTTTT.

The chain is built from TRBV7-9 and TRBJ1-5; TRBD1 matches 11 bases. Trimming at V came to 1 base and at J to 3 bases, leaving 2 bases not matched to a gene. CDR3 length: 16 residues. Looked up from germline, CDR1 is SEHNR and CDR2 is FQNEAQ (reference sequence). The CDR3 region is CASSLGTGGYNQPQHF. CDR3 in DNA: TGTGCCAGCAGCTTAGGGACAGGGGGCTACAATCAGCCCCAGCATTTT.

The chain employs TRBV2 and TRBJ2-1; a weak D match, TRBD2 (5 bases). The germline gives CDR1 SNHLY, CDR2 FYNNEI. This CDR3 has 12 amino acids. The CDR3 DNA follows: TGTGCGACCAGGAGGATCTCAGACGGGCAGTTCTTC. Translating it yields CATRRISDGQFF.

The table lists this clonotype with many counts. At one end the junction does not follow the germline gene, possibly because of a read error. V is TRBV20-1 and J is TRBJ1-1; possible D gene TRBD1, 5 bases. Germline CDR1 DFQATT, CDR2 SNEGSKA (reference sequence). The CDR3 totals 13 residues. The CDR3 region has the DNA TGCAGTGCGAGAGACAGCCGAGGGACTGAAGCTTTCTTT. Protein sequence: CSARDSRGTEAFF.

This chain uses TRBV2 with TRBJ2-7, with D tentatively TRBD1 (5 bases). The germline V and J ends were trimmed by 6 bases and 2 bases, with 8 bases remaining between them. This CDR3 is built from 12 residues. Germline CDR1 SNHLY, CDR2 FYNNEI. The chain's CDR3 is CASRQVPYEQYF. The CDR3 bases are TGTGCCAGCAGACAGGTTCCCTACGAGCAGTACTTC.

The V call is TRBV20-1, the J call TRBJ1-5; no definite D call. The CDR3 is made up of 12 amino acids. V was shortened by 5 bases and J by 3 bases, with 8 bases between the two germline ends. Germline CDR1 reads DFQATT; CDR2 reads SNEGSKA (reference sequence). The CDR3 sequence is CSAPNSNQPQHF. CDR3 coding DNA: TGCAGTGCTCCCAATTCCAATCAGCCCCAGCATTTT.

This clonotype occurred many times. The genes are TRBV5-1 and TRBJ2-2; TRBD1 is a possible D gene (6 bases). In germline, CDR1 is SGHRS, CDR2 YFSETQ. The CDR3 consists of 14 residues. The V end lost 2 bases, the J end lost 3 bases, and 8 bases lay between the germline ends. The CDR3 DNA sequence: TGCGCCAGCAGCTTTCAGGGGCACACCGGGGAGCTGTTTTTT. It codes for CASSFQGHTGELFF.

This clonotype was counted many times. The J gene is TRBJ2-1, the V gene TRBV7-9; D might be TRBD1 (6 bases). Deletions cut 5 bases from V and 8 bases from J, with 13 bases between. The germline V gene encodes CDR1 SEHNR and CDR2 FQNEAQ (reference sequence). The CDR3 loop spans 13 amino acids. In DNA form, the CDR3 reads TGTGCCAGCAGCCCTACTACAGGGCATGAGCAGTTCTTC. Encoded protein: CASSPTTGHEQFF.

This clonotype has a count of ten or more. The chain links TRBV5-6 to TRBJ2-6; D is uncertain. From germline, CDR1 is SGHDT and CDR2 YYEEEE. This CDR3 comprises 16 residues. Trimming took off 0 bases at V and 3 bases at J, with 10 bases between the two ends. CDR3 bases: TGTGCCAGCAGCTTGGGGTATCCATTTGGGGCCAACGTCCTGACTTTC. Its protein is CASSLGYPFGANVLTF.

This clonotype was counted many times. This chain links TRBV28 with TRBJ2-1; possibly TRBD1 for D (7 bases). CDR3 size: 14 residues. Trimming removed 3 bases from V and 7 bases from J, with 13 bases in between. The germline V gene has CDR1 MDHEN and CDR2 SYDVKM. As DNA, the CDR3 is TGTGCCAGCAGTTTCCCGACAGGGAGGAATGAGCAGTTCTTC. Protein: CASSFPTGRNEQFF. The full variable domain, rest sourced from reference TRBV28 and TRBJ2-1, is DVKVTQSSRYLVKRTGEKVFLECVQDMDHENMFWYRQDPGLGLRLIYFSYDVKMKEKGDIPEGYSVSREKKERFSLILESASTNQTSMYLCASSFPTGRNEQFFGPGTRLTVL.

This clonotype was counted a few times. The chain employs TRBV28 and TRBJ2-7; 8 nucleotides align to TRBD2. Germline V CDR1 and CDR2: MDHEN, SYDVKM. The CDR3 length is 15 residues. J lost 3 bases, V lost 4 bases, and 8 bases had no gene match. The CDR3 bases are TGTGCCAGCAGTTCTGGGACTAGAAGTCACTACGAGCAGTACTTC. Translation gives CASSSGTRSHYEQYF.

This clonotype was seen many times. Here the CDR3 DNA reads TGTGCCAGCAGCCGACTAGCGGGCACGAACACCGGGGAGCTGTTTTTT. Its translation: CASSRLAGTNTGELFF. The chain combines TRBV13 with TRBJ2-2; 10 nucleotides align to TRBD2. Germline trimming cut 5 bases from V and 0 bases from J; bases unmatched to any gene: 3. CDR1 is PRHDT and CDR2 is FYEKMQ in the germline V gene (reference sequence). This CDR3 comprises 16 residues.

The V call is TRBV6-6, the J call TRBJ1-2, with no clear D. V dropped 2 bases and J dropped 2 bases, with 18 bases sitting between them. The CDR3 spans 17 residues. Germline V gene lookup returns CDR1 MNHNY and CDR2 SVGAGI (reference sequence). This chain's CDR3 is CASSYPKIPPLNYGYTF. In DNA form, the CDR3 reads TGTGCCAGCAGTTACCCAAAGATACCTCCCCTGAACTATGGCTACACCTTC.

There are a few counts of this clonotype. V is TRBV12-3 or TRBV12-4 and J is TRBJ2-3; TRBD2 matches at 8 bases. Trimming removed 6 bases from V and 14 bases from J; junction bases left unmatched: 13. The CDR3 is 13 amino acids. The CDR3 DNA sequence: TGTGCCAGCAGCCTACTAGCGGCCTCTTCAAGGTATTTT. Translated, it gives CASSLLAASSRYF.

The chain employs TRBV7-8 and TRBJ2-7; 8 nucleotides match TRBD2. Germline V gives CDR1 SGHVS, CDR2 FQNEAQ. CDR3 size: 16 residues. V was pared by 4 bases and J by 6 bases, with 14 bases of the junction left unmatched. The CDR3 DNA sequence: TGTGCCAGCAGCTCCTTCGGAGTAGCGGGACTTTCCGAGCAGTACTTC. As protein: CASSSFGVAGLSEQYF.

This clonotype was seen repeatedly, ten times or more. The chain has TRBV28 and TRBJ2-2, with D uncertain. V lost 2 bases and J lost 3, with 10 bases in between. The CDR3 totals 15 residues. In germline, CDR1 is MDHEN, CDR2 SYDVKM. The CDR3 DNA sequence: TGTGCCAGCAGTTTAGGTCAGACTTACACCGGGGAGCTGTTTTTT. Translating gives CASSLGQTYTGELFF.